This T cell receptor (beta chain) appears in the sequencing data of a study of blood T cell repertoires in COVID-19. Germline lookup yields CDR1 KGHSH and CDR2 LQKENI. The CDR3 has 14 residues. Trimming cost V 3 bases and J 3 bases, with 10 bases left between them. Patients at the Seattle site were enrolled during active infection and followed longitudinally. The repertoire was sequenced with immunoSEQ multiplex PCR; TCRdb's copy has only in-frame clones and lacks some. The repertoire holds around 76,000 clones, 75% to 90% seen once, with 13% in the top ten. V usage is TRBV18 and J usage is TRBJ2-3, with TRBD1 as a possible D gene (6 bases). The receptor was isolated from a man in his fifties with COVID-19, enrolled during active disease. Material: peripheral blood. CDR3 bases: TGTGCCAGCTCACCCCAGGGGAAAACAGATACGCAGTATTTT. Translated, it gives CASSPQGKTDTQYF.